This T cell receptor beta chain derives from a study of cytomegalovirus exposure and HLA in healthy donors. This CDR3 has 16 residues. CDR1 is SGHTA and CDR2 is FQGNSA in the germline V gene. V dropped 1 base and J dropped 7 bases, with 20 bases sitting between them. Libraries were prepared by immunoSEQ multiplex PCR; TCRdb keeps only in-frame clonotypes and omits some of them. The sample has tens of thousands of clones, 95% to 96% seen once. Broader study findings: In a later analysis, first-cohort TCR clusters were found to tend to co-occur in the approximately 120 validation repertoires. Reports showed the classifier diagnosing cytomegalovirus status with high specificity and sensitivity. Researchers catalogued about 160 TCR beta chains as cytomegalovirus-associated.

Points on this clone: What it recognizes is unknown.

This clonotype was sampled from a woman in her late teens or twenties in good health and CMV-seropositive. Material for sequencing was PBMCs. The chain recombines TRBV7-2 with TRBJ2-7; tentative D call: TRBD2 (6 bases). The CDR3 spells CASSLDTGTGGLEQYF. As DNA, the CDR3 is TGTGCCAGCAGCTTAGATACGGGGACCGGGGGTTTGGAGCAGTACTTC.